Reported below is one TCR beta chain. The data derive from a study of blood T cell repertoires in COVID-19. The V and J ends lost 7 bases and 1 base, in that order; junction bases with no gene match: 3. Germline V gene data show CDR1 as KGHDR and CDR2 as SFDVKD. The CDR3 runs to 14 residues. Here immunoSEQ multiplex PCR was the method, and the copy in TCRdb shows in-frame clones only, minus some. Of approximately 70,000 clones listed, 72% were seen once; the top ten hold about half. This sequence was found in an older woman who had been exposed to COVID-19. The gene calls are TRBV24-1 and TRBJ1-1, with TRBD1 matching over 9 bases. The material sequenced was PBMCs or T cells enriched from blood (not recorded which). CDR3 residues: CATRQTGGNTEAFF. The CDR3 DNA reads as TGTGCCACCAGGCAGACAGGGGGGAACACTGAAGCTTTCTTT.